The 22 T cell receptor beta chains below all came from one sample that was sequenced in a study of blood T cell repertoires in COVID-19. Only in-frame clones appear in the TCRdb table, and some are missing; sequencing was by immunoSEQ multiplex PCR. Among 95,000 to 100,000 clones, 80% to 90% were seen once, and the ten largest hold approximately 10%. Sequencing was performed on peripheral blood. These TCRs come from a woman in her 30s with acute or convalescent COVID-19.

The chain employs TRBV5-1 and TRBJ1-2; TRBD1 is a possible D gene (5 bases). Germline V gene lookup returns CDR1 SGHRS and CDR2 YFSETQ. Trimming pared 4 bases from V and 4 bases from J, leaving 14 bases between. The CDR3 has 14 amino acids. The CDR3 loop is CASSPRTGVYGYTF. DNA for the CDR3: TGCGCCAGCAGCCCCCGAACAGGCGTCTATGGCTACACCTTC.

This rearrangement joins TRBV6-6 to TRBJ1-1; weak D call: TRBD1 (6 bases). CDR3 length: 14 amino acids. V was trimmed by 0 bases and J by 7 bases, leaving 12 bases between them. Per the germline V gene, CDR1 is MNHNY and CDR2 is SVGAGI (reference sequence). CDR3 in amino acids: CASSYSTQGNEAFF. The CDR3 DNA follows: TGTGCCAGCAGTTACTCCACCCAGGGGAATGAAGCTTTCTTT.

In its sample, this clone was seen a few times. The J gene is TRBJ2-7, the V gene TRBV2, with D possibly matching TRBD1 (6 bases). V gave up 1 base and J gave up 7 bases, with 14 bases separating them. The germline gives CDR1 SNHLY, CDR2 FYNNEI. The CDR3 covers 14 residues. In DNA form, the CDR3 reads TGTGCCAGCAGTGAAGTACAGGGCCGAGGGGAGCAGTACTTC. Protein sequence: CASSEVQGRGEQYF. Supplemented by reference TRBV2 and TRBJ2-7, the full variable domain reads EPEVTQTPSHQVTQMGQEVILRCVPISNHLYFYWYRQILGQKVEFLVSFYNNEISEKSEIFDDQFSVERPDGSNFTLKIRSTKLEDSAMYFCASSEVQGRGEQYFGPGTRLTVT.

The chain carries TRBV7-9 and TRBJ1-1; the D is unclear. The V gene lost 2 bases and the J gene lost 4 bases, with 11 bases spanning the gap. Germline CDR1 SEHNR, CDR2 FQNEAQ (reference sequence). This CDR3 comprises 14 residues. This chain's CDR3 is CASSLTLSGTEAFF. In DNA form, the CDR3 reads TGTGCCAGCAGCTTAACTCTTTCGGGCACTGAAGCTTTCTTT. Using reference TRBV7-9 and TRBJ1-1 for the parts outside the CDR3, the full variable domain is DTGVSQNPRHKITKRGQNVTFRCDPISEHNRLYWYRQTLGQGPEFLTYFQNEAQLEKSRLLSDRFSAERPKGSFSTLEIQRTEQGDSAMYLCASSLTLSGTEAFFGQGTRLTVV.

The chain carries TRBV27 and TRBJ2-7; D possibly corresponds to TRBD1 (5 bases). The germline CDR1 and CDR2 sequences are MNHEY and SMNVEV (reference sequence). The CDR3 runs to 13 residues. Between the trimmed V and J ends, which lost 4 bases and 1 base, there was a span of 8 bases. DNA for the CDR3: TGTGCCAGCAGTTCCGACAGTTCCTACGAGCAGTACTTC. This translates into CASSSDSSYEQYF.

The chain has TRBV10-2 and TRBJ2-1; D possibly corresponds to TRBD1 (6 bases). This CDR3 has 15 amino acids. Per the germline V gene, CDR1 is WSHSY and CDR2 is SAAADI. V was cut by 4 bases and J by 4 bases, with 14 bases left in between. The CDR3 DNA is TGCGCCAGCAGTGCCGGGGCAGGGGCATACAATGAGCAGTTCTTC. Translating gives CASSAGAGAYNEQFF.

The gene calls are TRBV7-9 and TRBJ1-2; 12 bases line up with TRBD1. This CDR3 spans 16 amino acids. The germline gives CDR1 SEHNR, CDR2 FQNEAQ (reference sequence). Unmatched junction bases numbered 7, after V lost 1 base and J lost 7 bases. The CDR3 protein is CASSLGVGQGASGYTF. The CDR3 DNA sequence: TGTGCCAGCAGCTTAGGGGTGGGACAGGGGGCGAGTGGCTACACCTTC.

The chain recombines TRBV3-1 (or the pseudogene TRBV3-2) with TRBJ2-5; 8 bases agree with TRBD2. The germline CDR1 and CDR2 sequences are LGHDT and YNNKEL (reference sequence). Trimming cost V 0 bases and J 1 base; bases outside gene matches: 4. This CDR3 contains 16 residues. The CDR3 protein is CASSQDPGLVQETQYF. CDR3 sequence (DNA): TGTGCCAGCAGCCAAGATCCGGGACTAGTCCAAGAGACCCAGTACTTC.

The chain joins TRBV5-1 to TRBJ1-3, with 8 bases aligning to TRBD1. CDR1 and CDR2 from the germline V gene are SGHRS and YFSETQ. The CDR3 is 16 amino acids. After removal of 6 bases from V and 7 bases from J, the junction contained 15 bases not matched to a gene. The CDR3 is CASTPTPDRVGNTIYF. The DNA of the CDR3 is TGCGCCAGCACCCCAACTCCGGACAGGGTGGGGAACACCATATATTTT.

The J gene is TRBJ1-2, the V gene TRBV28, with D possibly being TRBD1 (5 bases). This CDR3 contains 16 residues. The germline gives CDR1 MDHEN, CDR2 SYDVKM. Trimming removed 6 bases from V and 3 bases from J, with 20 bases in between. CDR3 loop: CASSSIRDSLYYGYTF. The CDR3 DNA is TGTGCCAGCAGCTCTATCAGGGATAGCCTTTACTATGGCTACACCTTC.

This chain joins TRBV6-5 and TRBJ2-5, with D possibly TRBD2 on 5 matching bases. This CDR3 is 15 amino acids long. Trimming shortened V by 1 base and J by 0 bases, and 9 bases separated the two germline ends. Germline V gene sequence: CDR1 MNHEY, CDR2 SVGAGI. In DNA, the CDR3 is TGTGCCAGCAGTTACTTTCGGGGAGACCAAGAGACCCAGTACTTC. As protein: CASSYFRGDQETQYF.

The chain carries TRBV9 and TRBJ2-7, with TRBD2 as a possible D gene (5 bases). The CDR3 covers 13 residues. Germline V gene sequence: CDR1 SGDLS, CDR2 YYNGEE. V gave up 4 bases and J gave up 7 bases, with 15 bases separating them. This CDR3 reads CASSKSLEVEQYF. The CDR3 DNA reads as TGTGCCAGCAGCAAATCACTAGAGGTGGAGCAGTACTTC.

This chain joins TRBV11-2 and TRBJ2-1; D gene uncertain. Trimming removed 1 base at V and 5 bases at J, with 6 bases between. The CDR3 extends over 13 amino acids. Germline CDR1 SGHAT, CDR2 FQNNGV. The CDR3 reads CASSLAGNNEQFF. The CDR3 DNA sequence: TGTGCCAGCAGCTTAGCAGGAAACAATGAGCAGTTCTTC.

CDR3 bases: TGTGCCACCAGCAGAGATAGAGGGGGCGCGGGCTATGGCTACACCTTC. This translates into CATSRDRGGAGYGYTF. This chain uses TRBV15 with TRBJ1-2, with 7 bases that match TRBD1. Germline V lookup: CDR1 LNHNV, CDR2 YYDKDF (reference sequence). The CDR3 totals 16 residues. Trimming took 0 bases from V and 4 from J; bases not matched to a gene: 8.

The V gene is TRBV4-1, the J gene TRBJ2-6, with TRBD2 identical over 7 bases. Germline V lookup: CDR1 MGHRA, CDR2 YSYEKL. With V trimmed by 0 bases and J by 0 bases, 8 bases remained unmatched. The CDR3 extends over 19 amino acids. Here the CDR3 reads CASSQDLGGSPSGANVLTF. The CDR3 coding sequence is TGCGCCAGCAGCCAAGACTTGGGAGGGTCCCCCTCTGGGGCCAACGTCCTGACTTTC.

V and J are TRBV13 and TRBJ2-7, with D unclear. Germline-derived CDR1 and CDR2 are PRHDT and FYEKMQ (reference sequence). Trimming left V 0 bases short and J 3 bases short, with 12 bases between. This CDR3 contains 15 residues. This CDR3 is CASSLGATTGYEQYF. CDR3 DNA sequence: TGTGCCAGCAGCTTAGGGGCCACTACCGGCTACGAGCAGTACTTC.

The rearrangement uses TRBV2 and TRBJ2-2, with D perhaps TRBD1 (6 bases). V was pared by 2 bases and J by 6 bases, with 7 bases between. CDR3 size: 13 residues. Germline V gene lookup returns CDR1 SNHLY and CDR2 FYNNEI. The CDR3 region has the DNA TGTGCCAGCAGTGAATGGACAGCCGGGGAGCTGTTTTTT. Its translation: CASSEWTAGELFF.

The chain has TRBV29-1 and TRBJ1-1; 7 nucleotides match TRBD1. V was clipped by 5 bases and J by 0 bases; unmatched bases: 6. CDR1 SQVTM and CDR2 ANQGSEA come from the germline V gene. The CDR3 spans 14 residues. CDR3 loop: CSVNDRALNTEAFF. As DNA, the CDR3 is TGCAGCGTTAACGACAGGGCATTGAACACTGAAGCTTTCTTT. Full variable domain (outside the CDR3, taken from reference TRBV29-1 and TRBJ1-1): SAVISQKPSRDICQRGTSLTIQCQVDSQVTMMFWYRQQPGQSLTLIATANQGSEATYESGFVIDKFPISRPNLTFSTLTVSNMSPEDSSIYLCSVNDRALNTEAFFGQGTRLTVV.

V gene TRBV15 combines with J gene TRBJ1-4, with 7 bases aligning to TRBD1. V lost 0 bases to trimming and J lost 5 bases; unmatched junction nucleotides: 3. The CDR3 is 15 amino acids. Germline CDR1 LNHNV, CDR2 YYDKDF (reference sequence). CDR3 sequence: CATSREGTENEKLFF. CDR3 nucleotide sequence: TGTGCCACCAGCAGAGAAGGGACAGAAAATGAAAAACTGTTTTTT.

J is TRBJ1-2 and V is TRBV28; D is ambiguous. Trimming cost V 5 bases and J 2 bases, with 15 bases left between them. Germline V gene lookup returns CDR1 MDHEN and CDR2 SYDVKM. The CDR3 totals 15 residues. The CDR3 DNA is TGTGCCAGCAGTACCCGGTGGGAGGGAAACTATGGCTACACCTTC. It codes for CASSTRWEGNYGYTF.

The rearrangement joins TRBV7-9 to TRBJ1-2; D is ambiguous. CDR1 SEHNR and CDR2 FQNEAQ come from the germline V gene (reference sequence). Trimming cost V 5 bases and J 8 bases, with 9 bases left between them. The CDR3 is 11 amino acids. DNA of the CDR3: TGTGCCAGCAGCCGAGGTTGGGGCTACACCTTC. It is translated as CASSRGWGYTF.

The chain couples TRBV12-5 to TRBJ1-3; D not resolved. This CDR3 is built from 14 residues. The ends were cut back, 3 bases at V and 0 bases at J, with 6 bases in the middle. From germline, CDR1 is LGHNT and CDR2 FRNRAP. CDR3 amino acids: CASGLSSSGNTIYF. The CDR3 nucleotides are TGTGCTAGTGGTTTATCTAGCTCTGGAAACACCATATATTTT.